This note documents a single T cell receptor (beta chain) sequence. Its antigen is unknown. The input lacks base qualities; no much larger clone sits a single base away. The sample belongs to a study of patients and donors after allogeneic stem cell transplantation (dated by TCRdb to about 2020). Library method: RT-PCR. Sequenced on a NextSeq 550. Clones were called with MiXCR by TCRdb after fastp trimmed the public reads at Q25, and only in-frame beta chains were retained. Entries are consolidated by CDR3 protein sequence, retaining the most common genes and DNA. Counted in this sample were about 57,000 distinct CDR3 sequences; 13% of them appeared once. The leading ten clones occupy about a third of the sample. Taken from the germline V gene (reference sequence), the CDR1 and CDR2 loops are SGHKS and YYEKEE. V is trimmed back by 3 bases and J by 4 bases, and the junction contains 10 bases that no gene match accounts for. The CDR3, cysteine through phenylalanine, is 15 amino acids long. Only CDR3 DNA is held: 45 bases, read in frame from base 1.

Recombination connected TRBV5-5 to TRBJ2-7; 7 nucleotides in the junction match TRBD1. The clonotype comes from a human donor who was either an allogeneic HSCT recipient or a stem cell or donor lymphocyte infusion donor (not recorded which). It is not recorded whose cells these are; they may come from a transplant donor. The sample comprised blood, either unsorted or a sorted T cell fraction (not recorded which). The CDR3: CASSWEATGSYEQYF. Read as DNA, the sequence is TGTGCCAGCAGCTGGGAAGCGACAGGGAGTTACGAGCAGTACTTC.